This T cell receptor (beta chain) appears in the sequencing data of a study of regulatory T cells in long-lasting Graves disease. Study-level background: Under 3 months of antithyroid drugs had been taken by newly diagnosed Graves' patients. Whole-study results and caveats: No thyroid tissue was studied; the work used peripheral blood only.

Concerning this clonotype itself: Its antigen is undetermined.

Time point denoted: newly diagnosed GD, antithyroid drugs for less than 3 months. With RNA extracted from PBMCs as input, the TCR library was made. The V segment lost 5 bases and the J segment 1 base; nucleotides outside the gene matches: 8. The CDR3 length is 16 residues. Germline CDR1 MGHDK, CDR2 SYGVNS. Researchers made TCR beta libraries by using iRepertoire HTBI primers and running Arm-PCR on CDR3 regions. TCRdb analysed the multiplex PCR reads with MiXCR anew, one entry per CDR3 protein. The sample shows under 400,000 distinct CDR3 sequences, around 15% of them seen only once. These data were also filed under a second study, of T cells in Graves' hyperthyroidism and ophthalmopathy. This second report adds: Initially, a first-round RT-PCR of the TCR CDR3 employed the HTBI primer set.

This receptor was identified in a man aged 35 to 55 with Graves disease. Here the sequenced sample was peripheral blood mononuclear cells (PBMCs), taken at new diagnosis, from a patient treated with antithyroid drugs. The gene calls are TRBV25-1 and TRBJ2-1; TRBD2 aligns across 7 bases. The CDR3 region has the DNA TGTGCCAGCAGTAGCGTAAGCGGGGATTCCTACAATGAGCAGTTCTTC. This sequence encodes CASSSVSGDSYNEQFF.